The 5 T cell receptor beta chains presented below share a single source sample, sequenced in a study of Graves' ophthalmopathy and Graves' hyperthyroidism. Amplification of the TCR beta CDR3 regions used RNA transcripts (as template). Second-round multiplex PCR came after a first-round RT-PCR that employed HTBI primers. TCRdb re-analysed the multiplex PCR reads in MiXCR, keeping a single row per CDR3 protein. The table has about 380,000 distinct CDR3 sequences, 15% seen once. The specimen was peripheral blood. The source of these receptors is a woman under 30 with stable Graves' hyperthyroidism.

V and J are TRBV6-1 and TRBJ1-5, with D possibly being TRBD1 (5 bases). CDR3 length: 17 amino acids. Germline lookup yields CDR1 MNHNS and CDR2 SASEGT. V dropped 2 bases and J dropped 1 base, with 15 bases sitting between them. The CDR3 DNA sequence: TGTGCCAGCAGTGAACGGCAGGGACGGTGGAGCAATCAGCCCCAGCATTTT. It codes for CASSERQGRWSNQPQHF.

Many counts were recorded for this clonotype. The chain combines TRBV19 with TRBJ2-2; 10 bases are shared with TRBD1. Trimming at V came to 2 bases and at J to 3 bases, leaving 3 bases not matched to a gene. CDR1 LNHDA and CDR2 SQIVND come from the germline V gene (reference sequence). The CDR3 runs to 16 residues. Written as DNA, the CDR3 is TGTGCCAGTAGTATAACGGGGACAGGGGACACCGGGGAGCTGTTTTTT. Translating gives CASSITGTGDTGELFF. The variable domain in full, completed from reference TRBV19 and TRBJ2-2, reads DGGITQSPKYLFRKEGQNVTLSCEQNLNHDAMYWYRQDPGQGLRLIYYSQIVNDFQKGDIAEGYSVSREKKESFPLTVTSAQKNPTAFYLCASSITGTGDTGELFFGEGSRLTVL.

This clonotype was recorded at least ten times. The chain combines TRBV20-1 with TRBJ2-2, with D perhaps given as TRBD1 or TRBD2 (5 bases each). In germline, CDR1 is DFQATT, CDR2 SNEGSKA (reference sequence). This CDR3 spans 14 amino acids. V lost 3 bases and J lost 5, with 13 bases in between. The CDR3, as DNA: TGCAGTGCTAGCAGGGACCTCTGGACCGGGGAGCTGTTTTTT. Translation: CSASRDLWTGELFF.

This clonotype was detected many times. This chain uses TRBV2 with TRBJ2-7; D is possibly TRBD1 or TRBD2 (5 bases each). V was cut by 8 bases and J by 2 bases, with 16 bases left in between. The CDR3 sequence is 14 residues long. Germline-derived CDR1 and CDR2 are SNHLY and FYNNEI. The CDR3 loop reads CASSLGEGTYEQYF. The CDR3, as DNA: TGTGCCAGCTCACTCGGCGAGGGGACCTACGAGCAGTACTTC. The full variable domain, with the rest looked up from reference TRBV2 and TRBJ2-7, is EPEVTQTPSHQVTQMGQEVILRCVPISNHLYFYWYRQILGQKVEFLVSFYNNEISEKSEIFDDQFSVERPDGSNFTLKIRSTKLEDSAMYFCASSLGEGTYEQYFGPGTRLTVT.

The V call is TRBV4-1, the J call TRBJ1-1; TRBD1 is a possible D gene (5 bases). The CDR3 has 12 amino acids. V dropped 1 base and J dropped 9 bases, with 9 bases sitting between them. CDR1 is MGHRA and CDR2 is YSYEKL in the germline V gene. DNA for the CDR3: TGCGCCAGCAGCCAAGCCGGGACCCAAGCTTTCTTT. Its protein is CASSQAGTQAFF.